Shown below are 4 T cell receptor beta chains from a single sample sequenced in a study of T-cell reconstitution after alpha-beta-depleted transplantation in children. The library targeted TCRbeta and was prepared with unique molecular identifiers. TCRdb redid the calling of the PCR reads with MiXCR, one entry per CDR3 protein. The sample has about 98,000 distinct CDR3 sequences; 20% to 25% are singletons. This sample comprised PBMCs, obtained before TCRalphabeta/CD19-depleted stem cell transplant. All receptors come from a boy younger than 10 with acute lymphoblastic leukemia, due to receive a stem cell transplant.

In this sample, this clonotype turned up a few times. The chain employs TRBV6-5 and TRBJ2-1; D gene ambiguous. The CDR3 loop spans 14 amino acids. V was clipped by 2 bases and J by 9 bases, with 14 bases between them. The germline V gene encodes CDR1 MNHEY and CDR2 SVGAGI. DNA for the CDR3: TGTGCCAGCAGTTACGCCGTTCGGGTATCTGAGCAGTTCTTC. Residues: CASSYAVRVSEQFF.

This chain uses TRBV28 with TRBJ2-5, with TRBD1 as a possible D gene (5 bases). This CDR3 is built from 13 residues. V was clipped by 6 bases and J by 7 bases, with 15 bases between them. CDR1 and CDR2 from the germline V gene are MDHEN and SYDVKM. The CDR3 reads CASRLGVVGTQYF. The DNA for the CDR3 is TGTGCCAGCAGGTTAGGGGTAGTTGGGACCCAGTACTTC.

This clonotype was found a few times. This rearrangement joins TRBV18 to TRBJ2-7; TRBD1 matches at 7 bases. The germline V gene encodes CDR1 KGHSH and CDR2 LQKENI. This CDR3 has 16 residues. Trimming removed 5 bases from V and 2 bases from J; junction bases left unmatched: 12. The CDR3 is CASSISGTVTTYEQYF. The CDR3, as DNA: TGTGCCAGCTCAATCTCCGGGACAGTAACCACCTACGAGCAGTACTTC.

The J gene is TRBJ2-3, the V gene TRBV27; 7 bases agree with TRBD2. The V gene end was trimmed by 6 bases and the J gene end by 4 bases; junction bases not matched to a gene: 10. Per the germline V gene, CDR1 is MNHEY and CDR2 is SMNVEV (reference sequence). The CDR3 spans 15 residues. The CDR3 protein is CASRAVGGYSDTQYF. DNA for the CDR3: TGTGCCAGCAGAGCGGTGGGGGGGTACTCAGATACGCAGTATTTT.